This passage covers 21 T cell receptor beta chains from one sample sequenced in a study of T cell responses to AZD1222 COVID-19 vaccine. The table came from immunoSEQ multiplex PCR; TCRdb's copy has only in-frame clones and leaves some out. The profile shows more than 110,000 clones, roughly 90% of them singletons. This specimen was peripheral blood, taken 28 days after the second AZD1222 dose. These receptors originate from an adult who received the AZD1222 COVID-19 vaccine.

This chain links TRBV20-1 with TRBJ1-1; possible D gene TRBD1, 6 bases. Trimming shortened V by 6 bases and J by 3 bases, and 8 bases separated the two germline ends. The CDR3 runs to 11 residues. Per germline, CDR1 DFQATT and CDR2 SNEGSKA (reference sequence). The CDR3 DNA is TGCAGTGCCACAGGGTACACTGAAGCTTTCTTT. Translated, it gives CSATGYTEAFF.

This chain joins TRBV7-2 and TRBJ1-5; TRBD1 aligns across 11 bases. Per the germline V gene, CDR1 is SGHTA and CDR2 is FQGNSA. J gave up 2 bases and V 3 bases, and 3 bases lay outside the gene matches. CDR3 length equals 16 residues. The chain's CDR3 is CASSLDRGRGNQPQHF. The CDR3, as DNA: TGTGCCAGCAGCTTGGACAGGGGGCGCGGCAATCAGCCCCAGCATTTT.

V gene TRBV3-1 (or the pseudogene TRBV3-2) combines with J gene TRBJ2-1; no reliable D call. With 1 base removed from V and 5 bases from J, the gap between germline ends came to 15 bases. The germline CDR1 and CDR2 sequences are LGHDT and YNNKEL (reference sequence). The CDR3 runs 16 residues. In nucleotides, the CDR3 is TGTGCCAGCAGCCAAGCCGCCGCGACTCCCAACAATGAGCAGTTCTTC. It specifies CASSQAAATPNNEQFF.

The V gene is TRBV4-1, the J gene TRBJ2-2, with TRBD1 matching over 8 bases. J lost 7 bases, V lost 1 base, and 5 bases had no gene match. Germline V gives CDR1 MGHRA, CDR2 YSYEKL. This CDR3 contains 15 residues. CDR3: CASSQGRGTGGELFF. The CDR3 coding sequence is TGCGCCAGCAGCCAAGGTCGGGGGACAGGCGGGGAGCTGTTTTTT.

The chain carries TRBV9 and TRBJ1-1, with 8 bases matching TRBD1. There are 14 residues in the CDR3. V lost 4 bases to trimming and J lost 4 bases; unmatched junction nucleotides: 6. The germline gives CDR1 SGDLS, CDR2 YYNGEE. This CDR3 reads CASSSRQGSTEAFF. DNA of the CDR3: TGTGCCAGCAGCTCGAGACAGGGGAGCACTGAAGCTTTCTTT.

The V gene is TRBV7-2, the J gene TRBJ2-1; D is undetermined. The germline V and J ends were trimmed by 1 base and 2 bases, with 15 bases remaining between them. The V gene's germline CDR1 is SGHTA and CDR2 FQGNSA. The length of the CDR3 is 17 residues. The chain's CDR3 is CASSLGPLAGAYNEQFF. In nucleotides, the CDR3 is TGTGCCAGCAGCTTAGGTCCCCTGGCAGGAGCCTACAATGAGCAGTTCTTC.

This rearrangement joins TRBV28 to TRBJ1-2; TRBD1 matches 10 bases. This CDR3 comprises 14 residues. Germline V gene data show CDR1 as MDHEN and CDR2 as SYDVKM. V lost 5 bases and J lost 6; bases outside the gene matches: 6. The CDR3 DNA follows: TGTGCCAGCAGTCCGGGACAGGGGATCGATGGCTACACCTTC. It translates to CASSPGQGIDGYTF.

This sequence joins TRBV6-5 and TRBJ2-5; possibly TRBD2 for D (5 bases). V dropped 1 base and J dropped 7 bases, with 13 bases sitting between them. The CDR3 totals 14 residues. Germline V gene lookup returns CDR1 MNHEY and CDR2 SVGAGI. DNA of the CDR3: TGTGCCAGCAGTTACTATGGGAGAAAGGGGACCCAGTACTTC. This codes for CASSYYGRKGTQYF.

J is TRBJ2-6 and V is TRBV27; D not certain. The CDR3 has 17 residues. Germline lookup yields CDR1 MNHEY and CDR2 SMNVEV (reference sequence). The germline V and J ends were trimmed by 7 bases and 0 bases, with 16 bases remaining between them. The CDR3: CASTPFSQSSGANVLTF. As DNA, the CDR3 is TGTGCCAGCACCCCGTTTAGCCAGAGCTCTGGGGCCAACGTCCTGACTTTC.

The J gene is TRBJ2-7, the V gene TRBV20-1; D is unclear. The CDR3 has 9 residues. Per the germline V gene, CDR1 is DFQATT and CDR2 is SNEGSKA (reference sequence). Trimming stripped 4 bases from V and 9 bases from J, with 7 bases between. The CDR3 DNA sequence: TGCAGTGCTACCATGCGGCAGTACTTC. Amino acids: CSATMRQYF.

The CDR3 sequence: CASSGRGRGSYEQYF. DNA for the CDR3: TGTGCCAGCAGCGGGAGAGGGAGAGGGTCCTACGAGCAGTACTTC. The rearrangement joins TRBV5-4 to TRBJ2-7, with D tentatively TRBD2 (5 bases). Germline loops: CDR1 SGHNT, CDR2 YYREEE (reference sequence). Trimming cost V 4 bases and J 1 base, with 15 bases left between them. CDR3 length equals 15 residues.

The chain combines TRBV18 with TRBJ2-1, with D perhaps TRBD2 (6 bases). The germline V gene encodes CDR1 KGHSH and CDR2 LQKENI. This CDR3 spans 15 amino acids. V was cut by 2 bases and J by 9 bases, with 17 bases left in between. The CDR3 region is CASSPSTGETGEQFF. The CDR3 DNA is TGTGCCAGCTCACCAAGCACGGGAGAAACGGGTGAGCAGTTCTTC.

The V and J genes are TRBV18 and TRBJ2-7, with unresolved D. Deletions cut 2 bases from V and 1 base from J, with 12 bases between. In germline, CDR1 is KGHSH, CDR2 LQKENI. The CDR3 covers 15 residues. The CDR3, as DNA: TGTGCCAGCTCACCAGGTCTCTCGAGTTCCTACGAGCAGTACTTC. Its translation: CASSPGLSSSYEQYF.

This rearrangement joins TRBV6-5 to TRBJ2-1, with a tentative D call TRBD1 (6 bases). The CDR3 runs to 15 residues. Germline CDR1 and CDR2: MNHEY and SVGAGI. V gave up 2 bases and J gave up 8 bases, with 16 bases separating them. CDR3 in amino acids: CASSYGDASGDEQFF. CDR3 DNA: TGTGCCAGCAGTTACGGGGACGCCTCAGGGGATGAGCAGTTCTTC.

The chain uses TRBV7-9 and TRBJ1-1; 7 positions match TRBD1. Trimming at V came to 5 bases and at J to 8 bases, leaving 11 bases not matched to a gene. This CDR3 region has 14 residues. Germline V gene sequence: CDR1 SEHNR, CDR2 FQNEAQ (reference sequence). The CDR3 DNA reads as TGTGCCAGCAGCAGGACCGGACAGGCCAGAGAAGCTTTCTTT. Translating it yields CASSRTGQAREAFF.

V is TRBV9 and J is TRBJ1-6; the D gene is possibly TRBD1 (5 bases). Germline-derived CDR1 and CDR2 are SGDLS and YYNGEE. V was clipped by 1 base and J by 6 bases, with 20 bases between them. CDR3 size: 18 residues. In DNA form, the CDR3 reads TGTGCCAGCAGCGTACGGGACCCCCGGGACGGGATTAATTCACCCCTCCACTTT. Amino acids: CASSVRDPRDGINSPLHF.

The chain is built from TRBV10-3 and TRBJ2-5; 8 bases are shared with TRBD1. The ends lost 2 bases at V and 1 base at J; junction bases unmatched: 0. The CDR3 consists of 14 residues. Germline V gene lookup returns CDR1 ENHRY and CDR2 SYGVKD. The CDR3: CAISEGQGQETQYF. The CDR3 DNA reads TGTGCCATCAGTGAGGGACAGGGCCAAGAGACCCAGTACTTC.

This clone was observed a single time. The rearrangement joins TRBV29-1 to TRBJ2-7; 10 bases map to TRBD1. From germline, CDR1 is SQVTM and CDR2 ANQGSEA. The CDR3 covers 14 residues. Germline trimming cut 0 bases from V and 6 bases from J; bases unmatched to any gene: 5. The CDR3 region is CSVEDGTGAGEQYF. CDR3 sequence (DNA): TGCAGCGTTGAAGATGGGACAGGGGCAGGCGAGCAGTACTTC.

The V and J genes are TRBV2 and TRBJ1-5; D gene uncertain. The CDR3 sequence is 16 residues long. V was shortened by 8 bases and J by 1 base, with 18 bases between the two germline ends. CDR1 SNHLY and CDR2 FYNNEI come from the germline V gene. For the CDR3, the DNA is TGTGCCAGCCGACGGCTCCTCACGAGCAGCAATCAGCCCCAGCATTTT. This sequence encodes CASRRLLTSSNQPQHF.

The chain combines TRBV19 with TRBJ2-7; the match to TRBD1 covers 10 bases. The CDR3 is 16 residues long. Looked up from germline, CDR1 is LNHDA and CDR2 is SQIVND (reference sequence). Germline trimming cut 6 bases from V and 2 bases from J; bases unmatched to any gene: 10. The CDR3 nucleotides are TGTGCCAGTAGGATCGGGATCGGACAGGGGGCCTACGAGCAGTACTTC. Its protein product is CASRIGIGQGAYEQYF. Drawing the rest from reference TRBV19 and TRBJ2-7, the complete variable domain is DGGITQSPKYLFRKEGQNVTLSCEQNLNHDAMYWYRQDPGQGLRLIYYSQIVNDFQKGDIAEGYSVSREKKESFPLTVTSAQKNPTAFYLCASRIGIGQGAYEQYFGPGTRLTVT.

CDR3: CASRLWGTGGSNEKLFF. The CDR3 DNA is TGTGCCAGCAGACTGTGGGGGACAGGGGGCTCTAATGAAAAACTGTTTTTT. J is TRBJ1-4 and V is TRBV5-4; the match to TRBD1 covers 12 bases. CDR3 size: 17 residues. Per germline, CDR1 SGHNT and CDR2 YYREEE (reference sequence). Germline trimming cut 5 bases from V and 3 bases from J; bases unmatched to any gene: 8.